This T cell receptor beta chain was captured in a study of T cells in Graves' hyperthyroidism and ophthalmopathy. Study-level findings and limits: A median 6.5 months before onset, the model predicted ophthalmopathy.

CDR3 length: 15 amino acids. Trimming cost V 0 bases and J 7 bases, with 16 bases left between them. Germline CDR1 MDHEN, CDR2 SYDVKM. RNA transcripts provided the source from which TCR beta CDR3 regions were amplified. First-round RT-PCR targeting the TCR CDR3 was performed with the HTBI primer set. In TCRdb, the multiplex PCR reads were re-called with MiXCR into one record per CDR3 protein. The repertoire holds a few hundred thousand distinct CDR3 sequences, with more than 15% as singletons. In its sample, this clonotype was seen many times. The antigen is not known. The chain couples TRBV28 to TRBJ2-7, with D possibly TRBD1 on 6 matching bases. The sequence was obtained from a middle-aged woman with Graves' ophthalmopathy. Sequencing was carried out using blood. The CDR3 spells CASSLWGADPGEQYF. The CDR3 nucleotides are TGTGCCAGCAGTTTATGGGGGGCGGACCCGGGGGAGCAGTACTTC. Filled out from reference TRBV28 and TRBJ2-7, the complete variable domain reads DVKVTQSSRYLVKRTGEKVFLECVQDMDHENMFWYRQDPGLGLRLIYFSYDVKMKEKGDIPEGYSVSREKKERFSLILESASTNQTSMYLCASSLWGADPGEQYFGPGTRLTVT.